The T cell receptor beta chain described here comes from a study of T cell changes during pregnancy in multiple sclerosis. The data were produced by immunoSEQ multiplex PCR, yet TCRdb's version contains in-frame clones alone and is incomplete. The sample holds around 47,000 clones, about 95% seen once. This CDR3 is built from 15 residues. The V segment lost 5 bases and the J segment 7 bases; nucleotides outside the gene matches: 8. CDR1 and CDR2 (germline): SEHNR, FQNEAQ (reference sequence). The material was peripheral blood, obtained in the second trimester of pregnancy. The V call is TRBV7-9, the J call TRBJ2-1; 10 bases agree with TRBD1. This sequence was found in a female donor with multiple sclerosis, enrolled in a pregnancy study. The CDR3 nucleotides are TGTGCCAGCAGCCTCGACAGGGGGCGAATTAATGAGCAGTTCTTC. This translates into CASSLDRGRINEQFF.